This T cell receptor (beta chain) was identified during a study of identical twins. Whole-study results and caveats: Those out-of-frame alpha sequences shared by twins showed an excess of low generation probability. Models underestimated TCR alpha sharing (out-of-frame) in monozygotic twins.

TCRdb itself ran the 5' RACE reads through MiXCR, one entry per CDR3 protein. Of about 1.7 million distinct CDR3 sequences in the sample, less than 40% were seen once. Comment on this clonotype: Its target is not known.

Germline V gene lookup returns CDR1 SNHLY and CDR2 FYNNEI. Trimming removed 3 bases from V and 1 base from J; junction bases left unmatched: 9. This CDR3 has 17 residues. Sequenced input: cord blood. This sequence was found in a newborn girl in good health. The gene calls are TRBV2 and TRBJ2-3; 8 bases match TRBD1. In DNA form, the CDR3 reads TGTGCCAGCAGTGATTTCACGTCGGACAGGGGCACAGATACGCAGTATTTT. Protein product: CASSDFTSDRGTDTQYF.